The clone carrying this T cell receptor (beta chain) was counted only a few times. One end of the junction fails to match germline, which may point to a read error. Germline CDR1 is SGHDT and CDR2 is YYEEEE. The CDR3 runs to 15 residues. The record originates from a study of CD8 T cells in Susac syndrome. Overall study context: Patients with Susac syndrome were therapy-naive, treated with corticosteroids, or treated with intravenous immunoglobulin alone when blood was collected.

A quantity of roughly 0.5 to 1 ug RNA underwent reverse transcription using random hexamers. Amplification of TCR beta CDR3 by immunoSEQ multiplex PCR spanned 54 Vbeta and 13 Jbeta. TCRdb independently ran MiXCR on the immunoSEQ multiplex PCR reads; one entry per CDR3 protein. The table shows some 200,000 distinct CDR3 sequences, with 90% to 95% occurring only once. The V gene is TRBV5-6, the J gene TRBJ2-5, with D perhaps being TRBD1 or TRBD2 (5 bases each). This clonotype originated in a human donor with Susac syndrome. The sequenced sample was CD4+ T cells from PBMCs. The CDR3 protein is CATSVQGTYQETQYF. CDR3 bases: TGTGCCACCAGCGTTCAAGGGACGTACCAAGAGACCCAGTACTTC.